The sequence of this T cell receptor beta chain was determined in a study of T cell changes during pregnancy in multiple sclerosis. Data came from immunoSEQ multiplex PCR; TCRdb stores just in-frame clones and leaves some out. Of approximately 50,000 clones detected, 80% to 95% appear once; the ten largest clones hold around 0.6%. V dropped 4 bases and J dropped 2 bases, with 10 bases sitting between them. Germline CDR1 MNHNS, CDR2 SASEGT. The CDR3 runs to 14 residues. This chain joins TRBV6-1 and TRBJ2-3; D is perhaps TRBD1 (5 bases). Sequences were derived from CD4+ T cells from peripheral blood mononuclear cells, sampled after pregnancy. This TCR derives from a female donor in good health, enrolled as a control in a pregnancy study. CDR3 coding DNA: TGTGCCAGCAGTGGACGACAGTCCACAGATACGCAGTATTTT. This translates into CASSGRQSTDTQYF.